These 12 T cell receptor beta chains were all obtained from the same sample, sequenced in a study of cytomegalovirus exposure and HLA in healthy donors. The study ran its PCR with 60 Vbeta and 13 Jbeta primers. Only in-frame clones appear in the TCRdb table, and some are missing; sequencing was by immunoSEQ multiplex PCR. The sample holds 120,000 to 150,000 clones; 60% to 80% are singletons and the top ten take more than 0.75%. Material: PBMCs. Receptor source: a man aged 18 to 29 in good health and CMV-seronegative.

The genes are TRBV25-1 and TRBJ2-3; no clear D. Germline loops: CDR1 MGHDK, CDR2 SYGVNS. V lost 3 bases and J lost 8, with 18 bases in between. The CDR3 has 15 amino acids. This CDR3 reads CASSEPGGRGLTQYF. The CDR3 DNA reads TGTGCCAGCAGTGAGCCCGGCGGCAGAGGTCTTACGCAGTATTTT.

The chain has TRBV30 and TRBJ1-6; D is uncertain. CDR3 length equals 11 residues. Germline CDR1 and CDR2: GTSNPN and SVGIG (reference sequence). The V and J ends lost 7 bases and 11 bases respectively, with 12 bases between them. The CDR3 nucleotides are TGTGCCTCCGGGTCCGGGGCACCCCTCCACTTT. Translated: CASGSGAPLHF. Full variable domain (missing parts from reference TRBV30 and TRBJ1-6): SQTIHQWPATLVQPVGSPLSLECTVEGTSNPNLYWYRQAAGRGLQLLFYSVGIGQISSEVPQNLSASRPQDRQFILSSKKLLLSDSGFYLCASGSGAPLHFGNGTRLTVT.

This clone was recorded a few times. The chain carries TRBV4-1 and TRBJ1-1; D uncertain. Trimming took off 5 bases at V and 1 base at J, with 11 bases between the two ends. CDR3 length equals 14 residues. Germline CDR1 is MGHRA and CDR2 is YSYEKL. CDR3 sequence (DNA): TGCGCCAGCAGCTTTCGACACTCGAACACTGAAGCTTTCTTT. Its protein product is CASSFRHSNTEAFF.

The chain links TRBV7-9 to TRBJ2-7, with 8 bases aligning to TRBD2. The germline V gene has CDR1 SEHNR and CDR2 FQNEAQ (reference sequence). This CDR3 is 15 amino acids long. V gave up 2 bases and J gave up 3 bases; unmatched junction bases: 6. The CDR3 nucleotides are TGTGCCAGCAGCTTATTTCAAACTAGCGGCTACGAGCAGTACTTC. This encodes CASSLFQTSGYEQYF.

J is TRBJ2-2 and V is TRBV13, with 8 bases lining up with TRBD1. Germline CDR1 and CDR2: PRHDT and FYEKMQ (reference sequence). V shed 10 bases and J 7 bases; nucleotides not matched to a gene: 14. This CDR3 spans 15 amino acids. The DNA of the CDR3 is TGTGCCACTCTGCGGGACAGGACCCGGATCGGGGAGCTGTTTTTT. This sequence encodes CATLRDRTRIGELFF.

This clone was detected only a few times. J is TRBJ2-4 and V is TRBV7-9; 7 bases are a match to TRBD1. Germline CDR1 reads SEHNR; CDR2 reads FQNEAQ (reference sequence). Unmatched junction bases numbered 0, after V lost 0 bases and J lost 1 base. The CDR3 covers 15 residues. CDR3 sequence (DNA): TGTGCCAGCAGCTTAGCGACAGGGGCCAAAAACATTCAGTACTTC. It is translated as CASSLATGAKNIQYF.

The chain uses TRBV28 and TRBJ2-5, with TRBD2 as a possible D gene (7 bases). The V end lost 2 bases, the J end lost 4 bases, and 20 bases lay between the germline ends. Per germline, CDR1 MDHEN and CDR2 SYDVKM. This CDR3 comprises 17 residues. The CDR3 is CASSLDLGGVRGETQYF. The DNA of the CDR3 is TGTGCCAGCAGTTTAGACTTGGGGGGGGTCAGGGGAGAGACCCAGTACTTC.

The V call is TRBV10-3, the J call TRBJ1-1; D unresolved. CDR1 ENHRY and CDR2 SYGVKD come from the germline V gene. Trimming stripped 3 bases from V and 3 bases from J, with 11 bases between. The CDR3 is made up of 14 amino acids. The CDR3 region has the DNA TGTGCCATCAGTGACCCGGGTAGCTACACTGAAGCTTTCTTT. It yields the protein CAISDPGSYTEAFF.

V and J are TRBV11-1 and TRBJ1-2, with TRBD1 identical over 7 bases. CDR1 and CDR2 from the germline V gene are SGHAT and FQDESV (reference sequence). This CDR3 has 14 amino acids. V lost 1 base to trimming and J lost 4 bases; unmatched junction nucleotides: 3. The CDR3 sequence: CASSLEGTAYGYTF. The CDR3 DNA reads as TGTGCCAGCAGCTTAGAAGGGACAGCCTATGGCTACACCTTC.

This clone has just one count. The CDR3 sequence is CASSQRGYGYGYTF. CDR3 in DNA: TGCGCCAGCAGCCAAAGGGGGTACGGCTATGGCTACACCTTC. The chain links TRBV4-3 to TRBJ1-2; weak D call: TRBD1 (6 bases). The V and J ends lost 2 bases and 4 bases respectively, with 11 bases between them. The CDR3 is made up of 14 amino acids. Per the germline V gene, CDR1 is LGHNA and CDR2 is YSLEER.

This clone was seen a single time. The rearrangement links TRBV7-2 to TRBJ2-1; 11 bases line up with TRBD2. The germline V gene has CDR1 SGHTA and CDR2 FQGNSA. The CDR3 totals 15 residues. V lost 3 bases and J lost 6; bases outside the gene matches: 4. CDR3 loop: CASSLVAGGLNEQFF. In nucleotides, the CDR3 is TGTGCCAGCAGCTTGGTAGCGGGGGGGCTCAATGAGCAGTTCTTC.

The chain carries TRBV5-1 and TRBJ1-2; D is ambiguous. CDR1 is SGHRS, CDR2 YFSETQ, per germline. The CDR3 loop spans 14 amino acids. Deletions cut 2 bases from V and 8 bases from J, with 16 bases between. The CDR3 DNA follows: TGCGCCAGCAGCTTATCGGACTTCCGAGAGGGCTACACCTTC. This translates into CASSLSDFREGYTF.